Shown below are 28 T cell receptor beta chains from a single sample sequenced in a study of T cell responses to AZD1222 COVID-19 vaccine. Measured with immunoSEQ multiplex PCR; TCRdb has only the in-frame clones, and not every one. The sample has about 120,000 clones, around 85% seen once. Sequencing used peripheral blood, obtained on day 0 of AZD1222 vaccination. These receptors were obtained from an adult in good health.

This chain uses TRBV6-1 with TRBJ1-5; D is uncertain. Per germline, CDR1 MNHNS and CDR2 SASEGT. Trimming removed 11 bases from V and 9 bases from J, with 20 bases in between. The CDR3 sequence is 13 residues long. CDR3 bases: TGTGCCGCCTCAGACACCGACGTTCGGCCCCAGCATTTT. It translates to CAASDTDVRPQHF.

Only one count was recorded for this clone. The chain joins TRBV7-2 to TRBJ1-4; D might be TRBD1 (5 bases). V shed 4 bases and J shed 4 bases, with 16 bases lying between them. Germline lookup yields CDR1 SGHTA and CDR2 FQGNSA. This CDR3 spans 16 amino acids. The chain's CDR3 is CASSSRVGAINEKLFF. The CDR3 DNA is TGTGCCAGCAGCTCTCGGGTCGGGGCAATTAATGAAAAACTGTTTTTT.

In DNA, the CDR3 is TGTGCCAGCAGCTTAGTGAGTCATGGGGCCAACGTCCTGACTTTC. Its translation is CASSLVSHGANVLTF. The gene calls are TRBV11-2 and TRBJ2-6, with D hard to call. From germline, CDR1 is SGHAT and CDR2 FQNNGV. V was clipped by 1 base and J by 3 bases, with 7 bases between them. The CDR3 runs to 15 residues.

The chain carries TRBV4-2 and TRBJ2-1; D unresolved. V lost 2 bases and J 6 bases, leaving 14 bases between the germline ends. CDR3 length equals 15 residues. CDR1 is LGHNA and CDR2 is YNFKEQ in the germline V gene. CDR3 in DNA: TGTGCCAGCAGCCAACCTCTATCGGCTGTCAATGAGCAGTTCTTC. Its translation is CASSQPLSAVNEQFF.

The CDR3 nucleotides read TGTGCCAGCAGTTACCTGACATCTCACTCCTACAATGAGCAGTTCTTC. Amino acid sequence: CASSYLTSHSYNEQFF. This chain joins TRBV28 and TRBJ2-1, with D hard to call. Germline assignment: CDR1 MDHEN and CDR2 SYDVKM. V lost 4 bases to trimming and J lost 0 bases, with 13 bases between them. The CDR3 sequence is 16 residues long.

This clone was counted a few times. The chain is built from TRBV19 and TRBJ2-1; D unresolved. Trimming left V 3 bases short and J 4 bases short, with 4 bases between. The CDR3 loop spans 12 amino acids. From germline, CDR1 is LNHDA and CDR2 SQIVND (reference sequence). CDR3 amino acids: CASSMGYNEQFF. The CDR3 nucleotides are TGTGCCAGTAGTATGGGATACAATGAGCAGTTCTTC.

V gene TRBV7-9 combines with J gene TRBJ1-1, with D maybe TRBD1 (6 bases). V lost 3 bases to trimming and J lost 5 bases, with 10 bases between them. This CDR3 spans 13 amino acids. CDR1 SEHNR and CDR2 FQNEAQ come from the germline V gene (reference sequence). This CDR3 reads CASSFWGATEAFF. As DNA, the CDR3 is TGTGCCAGCAGCTTTTGGGGGGCGACTGAAGCTTTCTTT.

The chain recombines TRBV11-2 with TRBJ1-1; D is ambiguous. V lost 3 bases, J lost 0 bases, and 8 bases lay in between. The germline V gene has CDR1 SGHAT and CDR2 FQNNGV. This CDR3 is built from 14 residues. The CDR3 region is CASSLADLNTEAFF. The CDR3 DNA reads as TGTGCCAGCAGCTTGGCAGACCTGAACACTGAAGCTTTCTTT.

The chain joins TRBV5-1 to TRBJ2-1, with 8 bases lining up with TRBD2. The V gene end was trimmed by 2 bases and the J gene end by 4 bases; junction bases not matched to a gene: 8. The CDR3 is 16 amino acids. CDR1 and CDR2 from the germline V gene are SGHRS and YFSETQ. This CDR3 is CASSFTGGPLYNEQFF. Here the CDR3 DNA reads TGCGCCAGCAGCTTTACGGGGGGGCCCCTATACAATGAGCAGTTCTTC.

This clone was picked up a small number of times. The chain has TRBV28 and TRBJ2-1; D is uncertain. Germline assignment: CDR1 MDHEN and CDR2 SYDVKM. V was shortened by 3 bases and J by 7 bases, with 10 bases between the two germline ends. CDR3 length: 13 residues. DNA of the CDR3: TGTGCCAGCAGTTTTGGTCAGTTGAATGAGCAGTTCTTC. Its protein product is CASSFGQLNEQFF.

The chain has TRBV9 and TRBJ2-1; 10 bases fit TRBD2. Germline-derived CDR1 and CDR2 are SGDLS and YYNGEE. This CDR3 comprises 15 residues. V shed 3 bases, J shed 10 bases, and the junction held 10 bases outside the gene matches. This CDR3 reads CASSAGSGGAKEQFF. CDR3 nucleotides: TGTGCCAGCAGCGCGGGCAGCGGGGGGGCTAAGGAGCAGTTCTTC.

The chain links TRBV7-2 to TRBJ2-7, with 9 bases identical to TRBD1. V shed 4 bases, J shed 6 bases, and the junction held 4 bases outside the gene matches. CDR3 length equals 13 residues. The V gene's germline CDR1 is SGHTA and CDR2 FQGNSA. In nucleotides, the CDR3 is TGTGCCAGCAGCTGGGACAGGGAGGGCGAGCAGTACTTC. Its translation is CASSWDREGEQYF.

This clone was recorded once. The junction differs from germline at one of its ends, possibly a read error. The chain couples TRBV11-3 to TRBJ1-6; D is ambiguous. The CDR3 totals 17 residues. Germline V CDR1 and CDR2: SGHNT, YENEEA. CDR3 sequence (DNA): TGTGCCAGCAGCTTGGGTGGCGGCAGCTCCTATAATTCATCCCTCCACTTT. Amino acids: CASSLGGGSSYNSSLHF.

This chain uses TRBV5-6 with TRBJ2-7; the D gene is possibly TRBD2 (6 bases). V lost 5 bases and J lost 6, with 15 bases in between. The CDR3 runs to 13 residues. The V gene's germline CDR1 is SGHDT and CDR2 YYEEEE. The CDR3 sequence: CASSSEGWGEQYF. CDR3 nucleotide sequence: TGTGCCAGCAGTTCGGAGGGGTGGGGCGAGCAGTACTTC. Supplemented by reference TRBV5-6 and TRBJ2-7, the full variable domain reads DAGVTQSPTHLIKTRGQQVTLRCSPKSGHDTVSWYQQALGQGPQFIFQYYEEEERQRGNFPDRFSGHQFPNYSSELNVNALLLGDSALYLCASSSEGWGEQYFGPGTRLTVT.

The chain combines TRBV28 with TRBJ1-4; TRBD1 agrees at 7 bases. Germline V CDR1 and CDR2: MDHEN, SYDVKM. This CDR3 is 14 amino acids long. V lost 5 bases, J lost 0 bases, and 0 bases stayed unmatched. The chain's CDR3 is CASSDRATNEKLFF. The CDR3 region has the DNA TGTGCCAGCAGTGACAGGGCAACTAATGAAAAACTGTTTTTT.

The gene calls are TRBV5-8 and TRBJ2-7, with TRBD1 matching 10 bases. The CDR3 has 15 amino acids. Germline CDR1 and CDR2: SGHTS and YDEGEE. With 4 bases clipped from V and 0 bases from J, the junction kept 4 bases outside the gene matches. In DNA form, the CDR3 reads TGTGCCAGCAGCCAGACAGGGGGCAGCTCCTACGAGCAGTACTTC. Protein sequence: CASSQTGGSSYEQYF. The full variable domain, rest sourced from reference TRBV5-8 and TRBJ2-7, is EAGVTQSPTHLIKTRGQQATLRCSPISGHTSVYWYQQALGLGLQFLLWYDEGEERNRGNFPPRFSGRQFPNYSSELNVNALELEDSALYLCASSQTGGSSYEQYFGPGTRLTVT.

This clone appeared a single time. The gene calls are TRBV7-2 and TRBJ2-4; D is unclear. Trimming shortened V by 5 bases and J by 1 base, and 9 bases separated the two germline ends. The germline V gene has CDR1 SGHTA and CDR2 FQGNSA. The CDR3 is 14 amino acids. The CDR3 reads CASSPGWAKNIQYF. CDR3 in DNA: TGTGCCAGCAGCCCCGGCTGGGCCAAAAACATTCAGTACTTC.

The V call is TRBV6-4, the J call TRBJ2-3; D remains ambiguous. This CDR3 has 14 amino acids. V lost 0 bases and J lost 4, with 8 bases in between. Per the germline V gene, CDR1 is MRHNA and CDR2 is SNTAGT. The CDR3 sequence is CASSDSNFADTQYF. The CDR3 DNA follows: TGTGCCAGCAGTGACTCAAACTTTGCAGATACGCAGTATTTT.

V is TRBV2 and J is TRBJ1-1; D possibly corresponds to TRBD1 (5 bases). Germline lookup yields CDR1 SNHLY and CDR2 FYNNEI. The length of the CDR3 is 14 residues. V shed 3 bases and J shed 4 bases, with 12 bases lying between them. CDR3 protein: CASSDRGGGTEAFF. For the CDR3, the DNA is TGTGCCAGCAGTGATCGGGGGGGAGGCACTGAAGCTTTCTTT.

This clone was found a few times. The chain links TRBV7-2 to TRBJ2-1; 13 nucleotides align to TRBD2. J was trimmed by 5 bases and V by 7 bases; bases with no gene match: 14. Germline CDR1 and CDR2: SGHTA and FQGNSA. The CDR3 contains 18 residues. The CDR3 DNA sequence: TGTGCCAGCACCGCCTGGACTAGCGGGGGCCCTAGCCACAATGAGCAGTTCTTC. Protein sequence: CASTAWTSGGPSHNEQFF. The whole variable domain, filled in from reference TRBV7-2 and TRBJ2-1, reads GAGVSQSPSNKVTEKGKDVELRCDPISGHTALYWYRQSLGQGLEFLIYFQGNSAPDKSGLPSDRFSAERTGGSVSTLTIQRTQQEDSAVYLCASTAWTSGGPSHNEQFFGPGTRLTVL.

This sequence joins TRBV5-1 and TRBJ2-7, with 9 positions matching TRBD1. The CDR3 consists of 16 residues. Germline assignment: CDR1 SGHRS and CDR2 YFSETQ. V lost 0 bases and J lost 0; bases outside the gene matches: 4. CDR3 bases: TGCGCCAGCAGCTTGGCCGTGGACAGGGGCTCCTACGAGCAGTACTTC. Translated: CASSLAVDRGSYEQYF. Variable domain in full (rest from reference TRBV5-1 and TRBJ2-7): KAGVTQTPRYLIKTRGQQVTLSCSPISGHRSVSWYQQTPGQGLQFLFEYFSETQRNKGNFPGRFSGRQFSNSRSEMNVSTLELGDSALYLCASSLAVDRGSYEQYFGPGTRLTVT.

The chain combines TRBV11-3 with TRBJ1-2, with 7 bases matching TRBD1. Germline trimming cut 5 bases from V and 1 base from J; bases unmatched to any gene: 4. This CDR3 is 14 amino acids long. The germline V gene has CDR1 SGHNT and CDR2 YENEEA. As DNA, the CDR3 is TGTGCCAGCAGCCGACGGGACAGTAACTATGGCTACACCTTC. This sequence encodes CASSRRDSNYGYTF. Based on the CDR3 plus reference TRBV11-3 and TRBJ1-2, the full variable domain is EAGVVQSPRYKIIEKKQPVAFWCNPISGHNTLYWYLQNLGQGPELLIRYENEEAVDDSQLPKDRFSAERLKGVDSTLKIQPAELGDSAVYLCASSRRDSNYGYTFGSGTRLTVV.

V gene TRBV24-1 combines with J gene TRBJ2-7; a weak D match, TRBD2 (7 bases). The V end lost 9 bases, the J end lost 7 bases, and 24 bases lay between the germline ends. Looked up from germline, CDR1 is KGHDR and CDR2 is SFDVKD. The CDR3 has 15 amino acids. The CDR3: CATSHGGPGSREQYF. In nucleotides, the CDR3 is TGTGCCACCTCCCACGGGGGGCCGGGCTCCCGGGAGCAGTACTTC.

V and J are TRBV7-9 and TRBJ2-7; D tentatively fits TRBD1 or TRBD2 (5 bases each). The V and J ends lost 5 bases and 5 bases respectively, with 16 bases between them. CDR1 is SEHNR, CDR2 FQNEAQ, per germline (reference sequence). CDR3 length: 14 residues. The CDR3 DNA is TGTGCCAGCAGCCCAGGCGACCGGGGCGACGAGCAGTACTTC. It codes for CASSPGDRGDEQYF.

This clone was observed once. As DNA, the CDR3 is TGTGCCAGCAGCTTGAGGCAGGGGGATCAGCCCCAGCATTTT. This translates into CASSLRQGDQPQHF. The V and J genes are TRBV5-4 and TRBJ1-5, with TRBD1 identical over 7 bases. Germline V gene sequence: CDR1 SGHNT, CDR2 YYREEE (reference sequence). The CDR3 runs 14 residues. After removal of 1 base from V and 5 bases from J, the junction contained 3 bases not matched to a gene. The full variable domain, rest sourced from reference TRBV5-4 and TRBJ1-5, is ETGVTQSPTHLIKTRGQQVTLRCSSQSGHNTVSWYQQALGQGPQFIFQYYREEENGRGNFPPRFSGLQFPNYSSELNVNALELDDSALYLCASSLRQGDQPQHFGDGTRLSIL.

The chain employs TRBV7-2 and TRBJ2-7, with D possibly matching TRBD2 (6 bases). CDR3 length equals 15 residues. V shed 0 bases and J shed 0 bases, with 9 bases lying between them. Germline V lookup: CDR1 SGHTA, CDR2 FQGNSA. CDR3 sequence (DNA): TGTGCCAGCAGCTTAGCTGGGGGGAGCTCCTACGAGCAGTACTTC. Translated, it gives CASSLAGGSSYEQYF.

V and J are TRBV11-2 and TRBJ2-3; TRBD2 matches 7 bases. Germline V CDR1 and CDR2: SGHAT, FQNNGV. CDR3 size: 19 residues. V lost 0 bases to trimming and J lost 2 bases; unmatched junction nucleotides: 14. The CDR3 sequence is CASSLDLGTGRDNTDTQYF. The CDR3 region has the DNA TGTGCCAGCAGCTTAGATCTGGGGACGGGGAGGGATAACACAGATACGCAGTATTTT.

This chain links TRBV5-4 with TRBJ1-1, with TRBD1 matching 7 bases. The CDR3 has 16 residues. Germline V gives CDR1 SGHNT, CDR2 YYREEE (reference sequence). V shed 0 bases and J 0 bases; nucleotides not matched to a gene: 5. This CDR3 is CASSLGQGIMNTEAFF. The DNA for the CDR3 is TGTGCCAGCAGCTTGGGACAGGGCATCATGAACACTGAAGCTTTCTTT.